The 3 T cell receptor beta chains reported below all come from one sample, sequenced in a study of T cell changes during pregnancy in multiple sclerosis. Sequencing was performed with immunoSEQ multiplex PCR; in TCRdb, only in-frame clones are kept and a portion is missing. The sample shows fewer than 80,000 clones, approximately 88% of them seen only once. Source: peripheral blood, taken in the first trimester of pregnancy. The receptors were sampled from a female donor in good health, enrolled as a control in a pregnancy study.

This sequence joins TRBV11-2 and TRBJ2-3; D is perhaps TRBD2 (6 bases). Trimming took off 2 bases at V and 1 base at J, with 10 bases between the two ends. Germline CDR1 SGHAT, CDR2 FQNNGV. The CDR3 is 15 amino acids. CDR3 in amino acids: CASSLPTSRTDTQYF. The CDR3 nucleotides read TGTGCCAGCAGCTTACCCACTAGCCGCACAGATACGCAGTATTTT. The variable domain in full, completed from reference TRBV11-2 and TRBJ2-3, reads EAGVAQSPRYKIIEKRQSVAFWCNPISGHATLYWYQQILGQGPKLLIQFQNNGVVDDSQLPKDRFSAERLKGVDSTLKIQPAKLEDSAVYLCASSLPTSRTDTQYFGPGTRLTVL.

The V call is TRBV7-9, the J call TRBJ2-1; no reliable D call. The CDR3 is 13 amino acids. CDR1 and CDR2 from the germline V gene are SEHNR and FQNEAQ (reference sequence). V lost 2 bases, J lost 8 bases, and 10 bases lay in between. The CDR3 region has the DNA TGTGCCAGCAGCTTAATCCCCTCGGATGAGCAGTTCTTC. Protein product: CASSLIPSDEQFF.

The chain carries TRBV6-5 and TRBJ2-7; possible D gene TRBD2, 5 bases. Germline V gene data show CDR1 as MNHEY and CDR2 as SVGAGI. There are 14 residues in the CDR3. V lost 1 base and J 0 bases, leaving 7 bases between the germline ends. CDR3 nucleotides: TGTGCCAGCAGTTACTTTGGAGGCTCCTACGAGCAGTACTTC. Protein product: CASSYFGGSYEQYF.